This T cell receptor beta chain was found in a study of CD8 T cells in Susac syndrome. V lost 2 bases and J lost 4; bases outside the gene matches: 8. The CDR3 totals 16 residues. Germline values: CDR1 MDHEN, CDR2 SYDVKM. Reverse transcription used roughly 0.45 to 1 ug RNA and random hexamers. TCRdb reanalysed the immunoSEQ multiplex PCR reads using MiXCR and keeps one entry per CDR3 protein. The repertoire consists of about 160,000 distinct CDR3 sequences, with approximately 94% occurring once and the leading ten covering 0.085% to 0.095%. This sequence joins TRBV28 and TRBJ1-5; 7 bases are shared with TRBD1. The sequenced sample consisted of CD4+ T cells from PBMCs. This clonotype was sampled from a human donor with multiple sclerosis. CDR3 coding DNA: TGTGCCAGCAGTTTAAATCCGGGACAGACAAATCAGCCCCAGCATTTT. Amino acid sequence: CASSLNPGQTNQPQHF. The entire variable domain, with the rest obtained from reference TRBV28 and TRBJ1-5, is as follows: DVKVTQSSRYLVKRTGEKVFLECVQDMDHENMFWYRQDPGLGLRLIYFSYDVKMKEKGDIPEGYSVSREKKERFSLILESASTNQTSMYLCASSLNPGQTNQPQHFGDGTRLSIL.